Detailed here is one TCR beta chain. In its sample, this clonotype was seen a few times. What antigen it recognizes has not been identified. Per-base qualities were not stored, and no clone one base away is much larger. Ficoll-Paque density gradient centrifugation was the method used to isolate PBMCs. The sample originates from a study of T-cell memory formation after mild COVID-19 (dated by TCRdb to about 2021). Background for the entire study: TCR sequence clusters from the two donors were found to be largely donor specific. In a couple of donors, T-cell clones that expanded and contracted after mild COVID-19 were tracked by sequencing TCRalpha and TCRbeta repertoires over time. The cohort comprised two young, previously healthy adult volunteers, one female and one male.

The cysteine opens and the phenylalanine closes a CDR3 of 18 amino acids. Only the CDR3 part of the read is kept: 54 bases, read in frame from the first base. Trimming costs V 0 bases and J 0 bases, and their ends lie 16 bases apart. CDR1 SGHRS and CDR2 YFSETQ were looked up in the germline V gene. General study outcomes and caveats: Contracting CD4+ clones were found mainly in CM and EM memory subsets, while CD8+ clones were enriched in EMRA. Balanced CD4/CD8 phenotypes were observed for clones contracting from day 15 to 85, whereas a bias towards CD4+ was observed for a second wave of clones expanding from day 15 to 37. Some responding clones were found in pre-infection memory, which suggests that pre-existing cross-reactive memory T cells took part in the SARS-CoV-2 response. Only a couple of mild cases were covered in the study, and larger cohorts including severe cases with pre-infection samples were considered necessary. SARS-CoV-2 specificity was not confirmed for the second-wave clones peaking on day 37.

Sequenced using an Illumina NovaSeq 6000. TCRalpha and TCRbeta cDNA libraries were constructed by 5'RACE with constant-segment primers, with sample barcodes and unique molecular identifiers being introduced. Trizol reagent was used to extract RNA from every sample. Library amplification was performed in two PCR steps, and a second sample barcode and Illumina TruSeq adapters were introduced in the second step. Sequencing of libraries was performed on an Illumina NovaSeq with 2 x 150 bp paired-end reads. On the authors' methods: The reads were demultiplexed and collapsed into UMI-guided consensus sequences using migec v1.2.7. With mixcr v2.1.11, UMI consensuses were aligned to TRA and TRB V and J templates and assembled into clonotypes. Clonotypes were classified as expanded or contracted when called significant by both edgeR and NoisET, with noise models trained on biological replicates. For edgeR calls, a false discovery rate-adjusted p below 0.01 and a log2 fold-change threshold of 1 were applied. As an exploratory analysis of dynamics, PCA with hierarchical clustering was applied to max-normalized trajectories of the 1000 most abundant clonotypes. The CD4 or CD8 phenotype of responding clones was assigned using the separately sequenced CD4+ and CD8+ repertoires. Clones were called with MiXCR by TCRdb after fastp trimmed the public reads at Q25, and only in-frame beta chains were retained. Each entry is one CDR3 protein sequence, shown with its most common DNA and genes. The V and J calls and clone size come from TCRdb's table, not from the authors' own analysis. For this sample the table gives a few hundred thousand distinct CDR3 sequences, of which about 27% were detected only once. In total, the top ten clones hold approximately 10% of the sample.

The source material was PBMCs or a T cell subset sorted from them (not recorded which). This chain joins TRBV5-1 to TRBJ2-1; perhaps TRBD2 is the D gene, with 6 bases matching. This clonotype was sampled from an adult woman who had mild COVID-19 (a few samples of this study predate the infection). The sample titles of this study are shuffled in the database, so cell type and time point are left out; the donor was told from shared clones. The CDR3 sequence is CASSLARLGNYSYNEQFF. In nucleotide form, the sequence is TGCGCCAGCAGCTTGGCGCGACTAGGCAATTACTCCTACAATGAGCAGTTCTTC.